What follows is one T cell receptor (beta chain) and its context. The data were obtained in a study of T cell changes during pregnancy in multiple sclerosis. Germline CDR1 and CDR2: SGHTA and FQGTGA. Trimming left V 2 bases short and J 2 bases short, with 9 bases between. This CDR3 has 15 amino acids. The repertoire was sequenced with immunoSEQ multiplex PCR; TCRdb's copy has only in-frame clones and lacks some. The table shows some 100,000 clones, with approximately 94% occurring only once. The V gene is TRBV7-3, the J gene TRBJ2-2, with D unresolved. This clonotype was sampled from a female donor with multiple sclerosis, enrolled in a pregnancy study. The sample in question was peripheral blood, obtained before pregnancy. In nucleotides, the CDR3 is TGTGCCAGCAGCTTATCAGGTGTTAACACCGGGGAGCTGTTTTTT. Amino acid sequence: CASSLSGVNTGELFF.